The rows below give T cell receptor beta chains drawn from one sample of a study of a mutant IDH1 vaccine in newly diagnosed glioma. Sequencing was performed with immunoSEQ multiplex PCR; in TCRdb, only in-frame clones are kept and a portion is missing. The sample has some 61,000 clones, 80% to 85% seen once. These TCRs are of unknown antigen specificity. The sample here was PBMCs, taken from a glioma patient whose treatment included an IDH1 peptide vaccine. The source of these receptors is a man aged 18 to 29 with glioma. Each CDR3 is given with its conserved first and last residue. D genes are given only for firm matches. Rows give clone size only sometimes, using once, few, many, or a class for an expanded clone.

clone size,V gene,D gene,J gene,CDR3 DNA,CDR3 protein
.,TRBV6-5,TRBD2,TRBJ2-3,TGTGCCAGCAGTTATCTCCGAGCGGGGAACACAGATACGCAGTATTTT,CASSYLRAGNTDTQYF
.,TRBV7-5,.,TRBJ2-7,TGTGCCAGAAGCCCCCCGGAGTCCCACGAGCAGTACTTC,CARSPPESHEQYF
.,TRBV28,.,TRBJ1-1,TGTGCCAGCAGTGCCCCGGGAGGACCGAACACTGAAGCTTTCTTT,CASSAPGGPNTEAFF
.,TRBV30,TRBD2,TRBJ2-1,TGTGCCTGGAGTGGGACGGAAGCGGGGGCCTACAATGAGCAGTTCTTC,CAWSGTEAGAYNEQFF
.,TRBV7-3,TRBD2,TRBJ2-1,TGTGCCAGCAGCCCCGGACTAGCGGGTGTCAATGAGCAGTTCTTC,CASSPGLAGVNEQFF
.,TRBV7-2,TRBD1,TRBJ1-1,TGTGCCAGCAGCCTCATACAGGGGGCCGGAGGCACTGAAGCTTTCTTT,CASSLIQGAGGTEAFF
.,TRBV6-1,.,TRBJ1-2,TGTGCCAGCAGTCCGCCTTCATATGGCTACACCTTC,CASSPPSYGYTF
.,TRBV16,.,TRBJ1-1,TGTGCCAGCAGCCTCACAGGGCTCGACACTGAAGCTTTCTTT,CASSLTGLDTEAFF
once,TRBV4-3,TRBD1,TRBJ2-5,TGCGCCAGCAGCCAAGAACTAGGACAGGGCCTTCAAGAGACCCAGTACTTC,CASSQELGQGLQETQYF
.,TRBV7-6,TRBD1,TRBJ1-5,TGTGCCAGCAGCGCGCAGGGGGCGAGCAATCAGCCCCAGCATTTT,CASSAQGASNQPQHF
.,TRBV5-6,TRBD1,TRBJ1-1,TGTGCCAGCAGCTTGTCGACAGGGGGAGGACGGGCCACTGAAGCTTTCTTT,CASSLSTGGGRATEAFF
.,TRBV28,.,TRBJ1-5,TGTGCCAGCAGTTTATTGGGAAGGAGCAATCAGCCCCAGCATTTT,CASSLLGRSNQPQHF
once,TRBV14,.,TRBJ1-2,TGTGCCAGCAGCCCGGGGGTGGACGGATATGGCTACACCTTC,CASSPGVDGYGYTF
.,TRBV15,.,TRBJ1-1,TGTGCCACCAGCAGACTAAGGCAGGGCGACACTGAAGCTTTCTTT,CATSRLRQGDTEAFF
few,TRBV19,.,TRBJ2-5,TGTGCCAGTAGTATTCGAGGTGGAGAAGGCAAAACCCGGGAGACCCAGTACTTC,CASSIRGGEGKTRETQYF
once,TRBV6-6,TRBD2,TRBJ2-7,TGTGCCAGCATTGGATCGGGAGGACCCTACGAGCAGTACTTC,CASIGSGGPYEQYF
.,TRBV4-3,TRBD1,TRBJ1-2,TGCGCCAGCAGTCGTGCGGCAGGGGGCATCGACTATGGCTACACCTTC,CASSRAAGGIDYGYTF
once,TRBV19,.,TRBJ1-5,TGTGCCAGTAGGCCCCCGGGACACCGTAGCAATCAGCCCCAGCATTTT,CASRPPGHRSNQPQHF